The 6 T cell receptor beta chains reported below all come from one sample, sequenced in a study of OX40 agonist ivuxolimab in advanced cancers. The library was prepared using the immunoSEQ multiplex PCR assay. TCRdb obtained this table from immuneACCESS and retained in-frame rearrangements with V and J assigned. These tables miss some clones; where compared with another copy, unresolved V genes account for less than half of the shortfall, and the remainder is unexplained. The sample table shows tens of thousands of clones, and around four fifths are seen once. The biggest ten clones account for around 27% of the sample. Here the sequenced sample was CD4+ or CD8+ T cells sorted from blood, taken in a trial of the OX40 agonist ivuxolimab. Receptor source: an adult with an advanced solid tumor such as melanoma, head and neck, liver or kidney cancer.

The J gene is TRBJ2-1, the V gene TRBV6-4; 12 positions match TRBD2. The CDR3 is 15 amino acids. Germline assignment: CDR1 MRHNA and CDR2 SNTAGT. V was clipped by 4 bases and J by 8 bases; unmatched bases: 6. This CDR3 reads CASSVSSGGAHEQFF. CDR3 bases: TGTGCCAGCAGTGTCTCTAGCGGGGGGGCACATGAGCAGTTCTTC.

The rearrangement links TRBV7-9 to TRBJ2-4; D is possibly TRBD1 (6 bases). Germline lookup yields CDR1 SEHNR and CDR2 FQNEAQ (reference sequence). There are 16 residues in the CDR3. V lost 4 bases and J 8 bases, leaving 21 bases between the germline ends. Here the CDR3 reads CASSSPQGLEKDIQYF. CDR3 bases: TGTGCCAGCAGCTCCCCCCAGGGGCTAGAAAAGGACATTCAGTACTTC. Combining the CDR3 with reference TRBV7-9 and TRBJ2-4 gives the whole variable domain DTGVSQNPRHKITKRGQNVTFRCDPISEHNRLYWYRQTLGQGPEFLTYFQNEAQLEKSRLLSDRFSAERPKGSFSTLEIQRTEQGDSAMYLCASSSPQGLEKDIQYFGAGTRLSVL.

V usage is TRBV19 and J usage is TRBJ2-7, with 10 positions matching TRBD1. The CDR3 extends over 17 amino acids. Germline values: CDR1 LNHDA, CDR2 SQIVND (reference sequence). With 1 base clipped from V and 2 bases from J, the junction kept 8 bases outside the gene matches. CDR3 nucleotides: TGTGCCAGTAGTATAGCCAGGGGACAGGGGATCCCCTACGAGCAGTACTTC. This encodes CASSIARGQGIPYEQYF. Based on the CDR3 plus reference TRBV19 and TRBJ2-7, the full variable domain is DGGITQSPKYLFRKEGQNVTLSCEQNLNHDAMYWYRQDPGQGLRLIYYSQIVNDFQKGDIAEGYSVSREKKESFPLTVTSAQKNPTAFYLCASSIARGQGIPYEQYFGPGTRLTVT.

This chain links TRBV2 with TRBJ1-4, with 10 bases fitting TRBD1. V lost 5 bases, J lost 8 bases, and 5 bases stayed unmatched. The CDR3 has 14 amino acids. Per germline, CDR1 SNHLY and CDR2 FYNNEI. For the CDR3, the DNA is TGTGCCAGCAGTCCGGGACAGGGGTGGGAAAAACTGTTTTTT. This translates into CASSPGQGWEKLFF. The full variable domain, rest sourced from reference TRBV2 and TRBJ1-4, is EPEVTQTPSHQVTQMGQEVILRCVPISNHLYFYWYRQILGQKVEFLVSFYNNEISEKSEIFDDQFSVERPDGSNFTLKIRSTKLEDSAMYFCASSPGQGWEKLFFGSGTQLSVL.

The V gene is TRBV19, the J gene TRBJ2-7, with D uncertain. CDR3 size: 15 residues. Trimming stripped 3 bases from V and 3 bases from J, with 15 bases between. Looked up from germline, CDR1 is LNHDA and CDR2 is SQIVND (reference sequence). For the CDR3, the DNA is TGTGCCAGTAGTATCGCAGCAGGATCCTTCTACGAGCAGTACTTC. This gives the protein CASSIAAGSFYEQYF.

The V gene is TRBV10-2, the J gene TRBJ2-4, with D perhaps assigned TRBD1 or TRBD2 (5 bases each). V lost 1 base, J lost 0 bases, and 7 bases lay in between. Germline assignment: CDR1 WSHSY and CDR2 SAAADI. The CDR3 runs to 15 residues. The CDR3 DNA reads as TGCGCCAGCAGTGAGTGGGACGGAGCCAAAAACATTCAGTACTTC. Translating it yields CASSEWDGAKNIQYF.